This entry concerns a single TCR beta chain. Antigen specificity is unknown. The sample is drawn from a study of T cell responses to AZD1222 COVID-19 vaccine. Study summary: Pooled in the analysis were second doses at about 4 or about 12 weeks.

The CDR3 totals 12 residues. The V end was cut by 6 bases, the J end by 2 bases, with 8 bases between. The assay was immunoSEQ multiplex PCR, and TCRdb's table has in-frame clones only and misses some. The sample includes approximately 110,000 clones, around nine tenths of them seen just once. Regarding the study as a whole: Unmutated variant regions are reportedly the target of nearly half of TCRs that are spike-specific. Among the donors, most were white British and more were female, and clonal diversity was possibly underestimated.

The chain carries TRBV12-3 or TRBV12-4 and TRBJ2-7, with no clear D. The receptor was derived from an adult in good health. The sample here was peripheral blood, taken on day 0 of AZD1222 vaccination. This chain's CDR3 is CASSPDTYEQYF. CDR3 coding DNA: TGTGCCAGCAGCCCTGATACCTACGAGCAGTACTTC.